Each of the 24 T cell receptor beta chains below was sequenced from the same sample in a study of blood T cell repertoires in COVID-19. The table came from immunoSEQ multiplex PCR; TCRdb's copy has only in-frame clones and leaves some out. This table has about 150,000 clones, about four fifths appearing once. Sequenced sample: peripheral blood. Every receptor here comes from a man aged 25-45 years with COVID-19, enrolled during active disease.

The table lists this clone with a count of one. V and J are TRBV4-1 and TRBJ1-5; D gene unclear. This CDR3 has 13 amino acids. Trimming stripped 2 bases from V and 4 bases from J, with 6 bases between. Germline lookup yields CDR1 MGHRA and CDR2 YSYEKL. CDR3 DNA sequence: TGCGCCAGCAGCCAAACCGAGAATCAGCCCCAGCATTTT. Its translation: CASSQTENQPQHF.

This chain uses TRBV7-2 with TRBJ2-7; 8 nucleotides align to TRBD1. Per the germline V gene, CDR1 is SGHTA and CDR2 is FQGNSA. V was pared by 5 bases and J by 2 bases, with 5 bases of the junction left unmatched. The CDR3 is made up of 14 amino acids. The CDR3 coding sequence is TGTGCCAGCAGCCCATGGACAGGGACCTACGAGCAGTACTTC. It is translated as CASSPWTGTYEQYF.

The chain links TRBV9 to TRBJ1-2; TRBD1 matches at 8 bases. CDR3 length equals 16 residues. CDR1 is SGDLS and CDR2 is YYNGEE in the germline V gene. After removal of 0 bases from V and 1 base from J, the junction contained 5 bases not matched to a gene. CDR3 in amino acids: CASSVDRTGGNYGYTF. CDR3 in DNA: TGTGCCAGCAGCGTAGATCGTACAGGGGGTAACTATGGCTACACCTTC.

The chain carries TRBV5-1 and TRBJ2-7; 12 nucleotides agree with TRBD2. V lost 4 bases and J lost 0; bases outside the gene matches: 5. CDR1 and CDR2 (germline): SGHRS, YFSETQ. CDR3 length: 16 amino acids. The CDR3 reads CASSLETSGSSYEQYF. In DNA form, the CDR3 reads TGCGCCAGCAGCCTTGAGACTAGCGGGAGCTCCTACGAGCAGTACTTC.

The chain recombines TRBV9 with TRBJ2-1; 11 nucleotides align to TRBD2. The CDR3 extends over 17 amino acids. Germline V lookup: CDR1 SGDLS, CDR2 YYNGEE. V shed 1 base, J shed 2 bases, and the junction held 5 bases outside the gene matches. The CDR3, as DNA: TGTGCCAGCAGCGTACGGGGTAGCGGGAGGGCCTACAATGAGCAGTTCTTC. Its translation is CASSVRGSGRAYNEQFF. Together with reference TRBV9 and TRBJ2-1, the CDR3 gives the full variable domain: DSGVTQTPKHLITATGQRVTLRCSPRSGDLSVYWYQQSLDQGLQFLIQYYNGEERAKGNILERFSAQQFPDLHSELNLSSLELGDSALYFCASSVRGSGRAYNEQFFGPGTRLTVL.

The V and J genes are TRBV20-1 and TRBJ1-5; TRBD1 matches 10 bases. V lost 3 bases to trimming and J lost 0 bases; unmatched junction nucleotides: 14. Germline V gene lookup returns CDR1 DFQATT and CDR2 SNEGSKA (reference sequence). This CDR3 has 19 amino acids. The CDR3 spells CSASLLSDRGPDSNQPQHF. The CDR3 region has the DNA TGCAGTGCTAGTCTCCTTTCTGACAGGGGGCCAGATAGCAATCAGCCCCAGCATTTT.

J is TRBJ2-3 and V is TRBV11-1; 15 bases match TRBD2. V gave up 5 bases and J gave up 6 bases; unmatched junction bases: 3. The V gene's germline CDR1 is SGHAT and CDR2 FQDESV (reference sequence). The CDR3 has 15 amino acids. The CDR3 DNA is TGTGCCAGCAGCACCGGACTAGCGGGAGGGGATACGCAGTATTTT. Translated, it gives CASSTGLAGGDTQYF.

This chain links TRBV4-1 with TRBJ2-7, with 7 bases aligning to TRBD2. Germline CDR1 is MGHRA and CDR2 is YSYEKL. This CDR3 contains 15 residues. J lost 3 bases, V lost 1 base, and 6 bases had no gene match. CDR3 sequence: CASSQGPSGIYEQYF. CDR3 nucleotide sequence: TGCGCCAGCAGCCAAGGTCCTAGCGGAATCTACGAGCAGTACTTC.

The rearrangement joins TRBV5-6 to TRBJ2-2, with 14 bases identical to TRBD2. Unmatched junction bases numbered 2, after V lost 3 bases and J lost 4 bases. CDR1 is SGHDT, CDR2 YYEEEE, per germline. The CDR3 runs 16 residues. CDR3 nucleotide sequence: TGTGCCAGCAGCTCTGGACTAGCGGGAGGCACCGGGGAGCTGTTTTTT. Amino acid sequence: CASSSGLAGGTGELFF.

The rearrangement links TRBV4-2 to TRBJ2-7, with TRBD2 matching over 10 bases. This CDR3 region has 15 residues. Germline loops: CDR1 LGHNA, CDR2 YNFKEQ. The trim removed 4 bases at V and 6 bases at J, leaving 9 bases unmatched. CDR3 residues: CASSREAASGSEQYF. The CDR3 DNA sequence: TGTGCCAGCAGCCGGGAGGCGGCTAGCGGGAGCGAGCAGTACTTC.

The CDR3 here is CASSRQGRWGYTF. The CDR3 DNA is TGTGCCAGCTCACGACAGGGACGCTGGGGCTACACCTTC. This chain joins TRBV28 and TRBJ1-2; 7 positions match TRBD1. CDR1 is MDHEN, CDR2 SYDVKM, per germline. The CDR3 runs to 13 residues. V lost 8 bases, J lost 8 bases, and 11 bases stayed unmatched.

The rearrangement uses TRBV6-6 and TRBJ2-1; 12 nucleotides match TRBD1. This CDR3 contains 15 residues. V was pared by 4 bases and J by 4 bases, with 2 bases of the junction left unmatched. The germline V gene encodes CDR1 MNHNY and CDR2 SVGAGI (reference sequence). The CDR3 coding sequence is TGTGCCAGCAGTTCGGGACAGGGGGCTTACAATGAGCAGTTCTTC. Translation gives CASSSGQGAYNEQFF.

The chain's CDR3 is CASSPEARTGVGYTF. For the CDR3, the DNA is TGTGCCAGCAGCCCCGAAGCCCGGACAGGGGTTGGCTACACCTTC. The chain combines TRBV9 with TRBJ1-2; 9 bases are a match to TRBD1. V lost 4 bases to trimming and J lost 7 bases; unmatched junction nucleotides: 11. Germline values: CDR1 SGDLS, CDR2 YYNGEE. The CDR3 extends over 15 amino acids. The full variable domain, with the rest looked up from reference TRBV9 and TRBJ1-2, is DSGVTQTPKHLITATGQRVTLRCSPRSGDLSVYWYQQSLDQGLQFLIQYYNGEERAKGNILERFSAQQFPDLHSELNLSSLELGDSALYFCASSPEARTGVGYTFGSGTRLTVV.

The chain links TRBV18 to TRBJ2-2; 9 bases align to TRBD2. The CDR3 is made up of 16 amino acids. V dropped 9 bases and J dropped 2; count of bases not matched to a gene: 10. CDR1 and CDR2 from the germline V gene are KGHSH and LQKENI. CDR3 sequence (DNA): TGTGCCAGTTCGCCTATTAGCGGGAGTAACACCGGGGAGCTGTTTTTT. Its translation: CASSPISGSNTGELFF.

V is TRBV10-1 and J is TRBJ2-7, with D perhaps TRBD2 (5 bases). Per germline, CDR1 WNHNN and CDR2 SYGVQD (reference sequence). V was trimmed by 4 bases and J by 5 bases, leaving 9 bases between them. This CDR3 has 12 amino acids. The CDR3, as DNA: TGCGCCAGCAGTGTACGGGGTAACGAGCAGTACTTC. Its translation is CASSVRGNEQYF.

The chain uses TRBV5-6 and TRBJ2-7, with D unclear. The V end lost 0 bases, the J end lost 0 bases, and 10 bases lay between the germline ends. The CDR3 loop spans 15 amino acids. Germline V gives CDR1 SGHDT, CDR2 YYEEEE. CDR3 bases: TGTGCCAGCAGCTTGGTCCAGGCTACCTCCTACGAGCAGTACTTC. It yields the protein CASSLVQATSYEQYF.

This chain joins TRBV7-3 and TRBJ1-1, with 12 bases identical to TRBD1. The CDR3 is 16 amino acids. From germline, CDR1 is SGHTA and CDR2 FQGTGA. The V segment lost 5 bases and the J segment 4 bases; nucleotides outside the gene matches: 8. The CDR3 sequence: CASSPRDRGLSTEAFF. CDR3 sequence (DNA): TGTGCCAGCAGCCCCCGGGACAGGGGGCTGAGCACTGAAGCTTTCTTT.

V gene TRBV12-3 or TRBV12-4 combines with J gene TRBJ2-5, with D possibly being TRBD2 (5 bases). V gave up 6 bases and J gave up 6 bases, with 8 bases separating them. The length of the CDR3 is 11 residues. CDR3 region: CASSRGKTQYF. The CDR3 region has the DNA TGTGCCAGCAGCCGGGGAAAGACCCAGTACTTC.

This clone occurred a few times. V usage is TRBV19 and J usage is TRBJ2-1; 9 nucleotides agree with TRBD2. CDR1 LNHDA and CDR2 SQIVND come from the germline V gene (reference sequence). V dropped 7 bases and J dropped 7; count of bases not matched to a gene: 11. CDR3 length: 15 amino acids. CDR3 nucleotide sequence: TGTGCCAGTATTAGCGGGAGCCCGCCCCGAAATGAGCAGTTCTTC. Amino acids: CASISGSPPRNEQFF.

The rearrangement links TRBV27 to TRBJ2-1, with 7 positions matching TRBD2. The CDR3 covers 15 residues. V was pared by 3 bases and J by 8 bases, with 10 bases of the junction left unmatched. The germline V gene encodes CDR1 MNHEY and CDR2 SMNVEV (reference sequence). DNA of the CDR3: TGTGCCAGCAGTTTCTTCAAAGCGGGAAGGGATGAGCAGTTCTTC. As protein: CASSFFKAGRDEQFF.

CDR3 in amino acids: CASSLGLGGTDYGYTF. CDR3 nucleotides: TGTGCCAGCAGTTTAGGTCTGGGGGGAACCGACTATGGCTACACCTTC. V gene TRBV28 combines with J gene TRBJ1-2; possible D gene TRBD1, 5 bases. The germline V gene has CDR1 MDHEN and CDR2 SYDVKM. Deletions cut 2 bases from V and 3 bases from J, with 16 bases between. CDR3 length: 16 residues.

The chain uses TRBV19 and TRBJ2-2; 8 bases are a match to TRBD2. CDR1 is LNHDA and CDR2 is SQIVND in the germline V gene (reference sequence). The junction had 12 bases not matched to a gene; V was cut back by 11 bases and J by 4 bases. The length of the CDR3 is 15 residues. CDR3 DNA sequence: TGTGCCTCGTACCAGCGGCTAGCGGGCACCGGGGAGCTGTTTTTT. It translates to CASYQRLAGTGELFF.

The V gene is TRBV11-3, the J gene TRBJ1-1; D not resolved. This CDR3 spans 13 amino acids. The V end was cut by 2 bases, the J end by 2 bases, with 6 bases between. CDR1 and CDR2 from the germline V gene are SGHNT and YENEEA. The CDR3: CASSLSINTEAFF. The CDR3, as DNA: TGTGCCAGCAGCTTATCTATCAACACTGAAGCTTTCTTT.

The rearrangement links TRBV6-5 to TRBJ1-2; 9 bases are a match to TRBD1. V was pared by 7 bases and J by 3 bases, with 6 bases of the junction left unmatched. The CDR3 runs 14 residues. Germline assignment: CDR1 MNHEY and CDR2 SVGAGI. The CDR3 coding sequence is TGTGCCAGCATCAAGGACAGGGGCGACTATGGCTACACCTTC. Its translation: CASIKDRGDYGYTF.